The rows below give T cell receptor beta chains drawn from one sample of a study of cytomegalovirus exposure and HLA in healthy donors. Using immunoSEQ multiplex PCR, the repertoire was profiled, and TCRdb retains in-frame clones only, with some absent. Of about 160,000 clones in the sample, 80% are singletons; the top ten hold roughly 5%. Sequencing was done on a sample of PBMCs. Every receptor here comes from a man aged 25-45 years in good health and CMV-seronegative. The CDR3 runs from the conserved cysteine through the conserved F or W. A D gene is named only where the DNA matches it firmly. The listing skips clone size in some rows; elsewhere it reads once, few, many or a size class.

v_call: TRBV28; d_call: TRBD1; cdr3_length: 14; clone_size: -; j_call: TRBJ2-7; cdr3_aa: CASRQGTVSYEQYF; cdr3_nt: TGTGCCAGCAGACAGGGGACAGTCTCCTACGAGCAGTACTTC
v_call: TRBV6-1; d_call: TRBD1; cdr3_length: 14; clone_size: once; j_call: TRBJ2-7; cdr3_aa: CASSEGDSSYEQYF; cdr3_nt: TGTGCCAGCAGTGAGGGGGACAGTTCCTACGAGCAGTACTTC
v_call: TRBV4-1; d_call: -; cdr3_length: 15; clone_size: once; j_call: TRBJ1-1; cdr3_aa: CASSLGPDSNTEAFF; cdr3_nt: TGCGCCAGCAGCCTGGGGCCCGATTCGAACACTGAAGCTTTCTTT
v_call: TRBV18; d_call: -; cdr3_length: 15; clone_size: -; j_call: TRBJ1-5; cdr3_aa: CASSPESGVTQPQHF; cdr3_nt: TGTGCCAGCTCACCAGAAAGCGGCGTTACTCAGCCCCAGCATTTT
v_call: TRBV5-6; d_call: -; cdr3_length: 15; clone_size: few; j_call: TRBJ2-2; cdr3_aa: CASSLVDRTTGELFF; cdr3_nt: TGTGCCAGCAGCTTGGTGGACAGAACCACCGGGGAGCTGTTTTTT
v_call: TRBV30; d_call: -; cdr3_length: 14; clone_size: once; j_call: TRBJ1-1; cdr3_aa: CAWTLPRGAAQAFF; cdr3_nt: TGTGCCTGGACCCTTCCCCGGGGGGCGGCCCAAGCTTTCTTT
v_call: TRBV5-1; d_call: TRBD1; cdr3_length: 14; clone_size: once; j_call: TRBJ1-4; cdr3_aa: CASSPGTANEKLFF; cdr3_nt: TGCGCCAGCAGCCCCGGGACAGCAAATGAAAAACTGTTTTTT
v_call: TRBV11-2; d_call: -; cdr3_length: 15; clone_size: -; j_call: TRBJ2-3; cdr3_aa: CASRQTGGPRDTQYF; cdr3_nt: TGTGCCAGCAGGCAGACGGGGGGCCCCCGGGATACGCAGTATTTT
v_call: TRBV5-1; d_call: TRBD2; cdr3_length: 15; clone_size: -; j_call: TRBJ2-2; cdr3_aa: CASSYAGANTGELFF; cdr3_nt: TGCGCCAGCAGCTATGCGGGAGCGAACACCGGGGAGCTGTTTTTT
v_call: TRBV15; d_call: -; cdr3_length: 18; clone_size: -; j_call: TRBJ2-1; cdr3_aa: CATSRSQGGGVADNEQFF; cdr3_nt: TGTGCCACCAGCAGATCCCAGGGTGGCGGGGTAGCCGACAATGAGCAGTTCTTC
v_call: TRBV5-4; d_call: -; cdr3_length: 13; clone_size: -; j_call: TRBJ2-6; cdr3_aa: CASSLESIDVLTF; cdr3_nt: TGTGCCAGCAGCTTGGAGAGTATTGACGTCCTGACTTTC
v_call: TRBV4-1; d_call: -; cdr3_length: 11; clone_size: -; j_call: TRBJ2-1; cdr3_aa: CASSTRGEQFF; cdr3_nt: TGCGCCAGCAGTACAAGGGGTGAGCAGTTCTTC
v_call: TRBV2; d_call: -; cdr3_length: 17; clone_size: -; j_call: TRBJ2-7; cdr3_aa: CASSEVVLPTTAYEQYF; cdr3_nt: TGTGCCAGCAGTGAAGTGGTCCTCCCAACGACAGCCTACGAGCAGTACTTC
v_call: TRBV7-6; d_call: TRBD2; cdr3_length: 15; clone_size: -; j_call: TRBJ2-7; cdr3_aa: CASSPTSVLPYEQYF; cdr3_nt: TGTGCCAGCAGCCCAACTAGCGTCCTACCCTACGAGCAGTACTTC
v_call: TRBV4-1; d_call: TRBD1; cdr3_length: 15; clone_size: -; j_call: TRBJ1-2; cdr3_aa: CASSPVEGAVYGYTF; cdr3_nt: TGCGCCAGCAGCCCCGTGGAGGGGGCTGTCTATGGCTACACCTTC
v_call: TRBV5-6; d_call: TRBD2; cdr3_length: 14; clone_size: -; j_call: TRBJ2-7; cdr3_aa: CASSLASGRAEQYF; cdr3_nt: TGTGCCAGCAGCTTGGCAAGCGGGAGGGCCGAGCAGTACTTC
v_call: TRBV7-9; d_call: -; cdr3_length: 18; clone_size: -; j_call: TRBJ1-3; cdr3_aa: CSSSPRIRGPISGNTIYF; cdr3_nt: TGTTCCAGCAGCCCACGTATCAGGGGCCCCATCTCTGGAAACACCATATATTTT
v_call: TRBV7-2; d_call: -; cdr3_length: 15; clone_size: -; j_call: TRBJ2-3; cdr3_aa: CASSLGLGSTDTQYF; cdr3_nt: TGTGCCAGCAGCTTAGGGCTAGGAAGCACAGATACGCAGTATTTT
v_call: TRBV19; d_call: -; cdr3_length: 15; clone_size: -; j_call: TRBJ1-5; cdr3_aa: CASSVGKSKEQPQHF; cdr3_nt: TGTGCCAGTAGTGTAGGCAAGTCGAAGGAGCAGCCCCAGCATTTT
v_call: TRBV21-1; d_call: -; cdr3_length: 11; clone_size: -; j_call: TRBJ1-5; cdr3_aa: CASSPPRPQHF; cdr3_nt: TGTGCCAGCAGCCCGCCGCGGCCCCAGCATTTT
v_call: TRBV21-1; d_call: -; cdr3_length: 13; clone_size: few; j_call: TRBJ1-5; cdr3_aa: CASAGFDYQPQHF; cdr3_nt: TGTGCCAGCGCCGGGTTCGACTATCAGCCCCAGCATTTT
v_call: TRBV27; d_call: -; cdr3_length: 12; clone_size: -; j_call: TRBJ2-3; cdr3_aa: CASSPHTDTQYF; cdr3_nt: TGTGCCAGCAGTCCCCACACAGATACGCAGTATTTT
v_call: TRBV7-8; d_call: -; cdr3_length: 14; clone_size: -; j_call: TRBJ1-1; cdr3_aa: CAGSPVLMNTEAFF; cdr3_nt: TGTGCCGGCAGCCCCGTCCTAATGAACACTGAAGCTTTCTTT
v_call: TRBV7-9; d_call: -; cdr3_length: 15; clone_size: -; j_call: TRBJ1-2; cdr3_aa: CASSSRQDGAYGYTF; cdr3_nt: TGTGCCAGCAGCTCACGACAGGATGGGGCCTATGGCTACACCTTC
v_call: TRBV7-9; d_call: TRBD1; cdr3_length: 18; clone_size: few; j_call: TRBJ2-1; cdr3_aa: CASSFPTGRLGSYNEQFF; cdr3_nt: TGTGCCAGCAGCTTCCCGACAGGGAGACTGGGCTCCTACAATGAGCAGTTCTTC
v_call: TRBV29-1; d_call: TRBD1; cdr3_length: 16; clone_size: -; j_call: TRBJ2-1; cdr3_aa: CSVGPLGGQGGNEQFF; cdr3_nt: TGCAGCGTTGGGCCCCTTGGGGGACAGGGGGGAAATGAGCAGTTCTTC
v_call: TRBV5-4; d_call: -; cdr3_length: 16; clone_size: once; j_call: TRBJ1-6; cdr3_aa: CASSLNPGLANSPLHF; cdr3_nt: TGTGCCAGCAGTTTAAACCCCGGGCTAGCCAATTCACCCCTCCACTTT
v_call: TRBV19; d_call: TRBD2; cdr3_length: 15; clone_size: -; j_call: TRBJ2-7; cdr3_aa: CASSIGLAVNYEQYF; cdr3_nt: TGTGCCAGTAGTATTGGGCTAGCGGTGAACTACGAGCAGTACTTC
v_call: TRBV18; d_call: -; cdr3_length: 16; clone_size: -; j_call: TRBJ1-2; cdr3_aa: CASSPPAGESGYGYTF; cdr3_nt: TGTGCCAGCTCACCACCGGCAGGGGAGAGCGGCTATGGCTACACCTTC
v_call: TRBV9; d_call: TRBD2; cdr3_length: 15; clone_size: -; j_call: TRBJ2-3; cdr3_aa: CASSPPTSGPDTQYF; cdr3_nt: TGTGCCAGCAGCCCACCTACTAGCGGGCCAGATACGCAGTATTTT
v_call: TRBV6-5; d_call: -; cdr3_length: 15; clone_size: -; j_call: TRBJ1-3; cdr3_aa: CASSPLLRSGNTIYF; cdr3_nt: TGTGCCAGCAGCCCTTTACTGCGCTCTGGAAACACCATATATTTT
v_call: TRBV19; d_call: TRBD2; cdr3_length: 14; clone_size: -; j_call: TRBJ2-1; cdr3_aa: CASSILAGVLEQFF; cdr3_nt: TGTGCCAGTAGTATCCTAGCGGGGGTTCTTGAGCAGTTCTTC
v_call: TRBV19; d_call: -; cdr3_length: 13; clone_size: once; j_call: TRBJ1-1; cdr3_aa: CASSQVFNTEAFF; cdr3_nt: TGTGCCAGTAGTCAGGTGTTTAACACTGAAGCTTTCTTT
v_call: TRBV25-1; d_call: -; cdr3_length: 15; clone_size: once; j_call: TRBJ1-2; cdr3_aa: CASSPDRGSVYGYTF; cdr3_nt: TGTGCCAGCAGTCCGGACAGAGGGTCTGTCTATGGCTACACCTTC
v_call: TRBV5-4; d_call: TRBD2; cdr3_length: 16; clone_size: -; j_call: TRBJ2-5; cdr3_aa: CASSPRIAGGEETQYF; cdr3_nt: TGTGCCAGCAGCCCTCGGATAGCGGGGGGTGAAGAGACCCAGTACTTC
v_call: TRBV9; d_call: -; cdr3_length: 16; clone_size: -; j_call: TRBJ1-3; cdr3_aa: CASSTGGTNSGNTIYF; cdr3_nt: TGTGCCAGCAGCACCGGGGGAACAAACTCTGGAAACACCATATATTTT
v_call: TRBV5-8; d_call: -; cdr3_length: 12; clone_size: -; j_call: TRBJ2-3; cdr3_aa: CASSLGQDTQYF; cdr3_nt: TGTGCCAGCAGCTTGGGTCAAGATACGCAGTATTTT
v_call: TRBV5-1; d_call: TRBD1; cdr3_length: 16; clone_size: -; j_call: TRBJ1-2; cdr3_aa: CASSEARTGGSNGYTF; cdr3_nt: TGCGCCAGCAGCGAAGCCCGGACAGGGGGCTCGAATGGCTACACCTTC
v_call: TRBV6-5; d_call: TRBD1; cdr3_length: 13; clone_size: -; j_call: TRBJ1-5; cdr3_aa: CASSTGPSLPQHF; cdr3_nt: TGTGCCAGCTCGACAGGGCCCTCCTTGCCCCAGCATTTT
v_call: TRBV6-1; d_call: -; cdr3_length: 15; clone_size: -; j_call: TRBJ1-5; cdr3_aa: CASSEKPRFAGPQHF; cdr3_nt: TGTGCCAGCAGTGAAAAGCCCAGGTTTGCGGGGCCCCAGCATTTT
v_call: TRBV18; d_call: -; cdr3_length: 15; clone_size: -; j_call: TRBJ1-5; cdr3_aa: CASSPPRGGNQPQHF; cdr3_nt: TGTGCCAGCTCACCTCCGCGGGGGGGAAATCAGCCCCAGCATTTT
v_call: TRBV15; d_call: -; cdr3_length: 13; clone_size: -; j_call: TRBJ2-1; cdr3_aa: CATSRLGVGEQFF; cdr3_nt: TGTGCCACCAGCAGACTAGGGGTCGGCGAGCAGTTCTTC
v_call: TRBV19; d_call: TRBD1; cdr3_length: 15; clone_size: few; j_call: TRBJ1-2; cdr3_aa: CASSIDTGGLNGYTF; cdr3_nt: TGTGCCAGTAGTATAGATACAGGGGGATTGAATGGCTACACCTTC
v_call: TRBV2; d_call: -; cdr3_length: 14; clone_size: once; j_call: TRBJ1-2; cdr3_aa: CASSEGTANIGYTF; cdr3_nt: TGTGCCAGCAGTGAAGGGACAGCGAATATCGGCTACACCTTC
v_call: TRBV7-3; d_call: -; cdr3_length: 13; clone_size: -; j_call: TRBJ2-7; cdr3_aa: CASSPGVESEQYF; cdr3_nt: TGTGCCAGCAGCCCCGGGGTCGAGTCGGAGCAGTACTTC
v_call: TRBV14; d_call: -; cdr3_length: 13; clone_size: -; j_call: TRBJ2-7; cdr3_aa: CASSHAGTYEQYF; cdr3_nt: TGTGCCAGCAGCCACGCAGGGACCTACGAGCAGTACTTC
v_call: TRBV7-9; d_call: TRBD2; cdr3_length: 16; clone_size: -; j_call: TRBJ2-7; cdr3_aa: CASSSSPSGSPYEQYF; cdr3_nt: TGTGCCAGCAGCTCTTCTCCTAGCGGGAGCCCCTACGAGCAGTACTTC
v_call: TRBV4-3; d_call: -; cdr3_length: 16; clone_size: -; j_call: TRBJ1-5; cdr3_aa: CASSQDRQASNQPQHF; cdr3_nt: TGCGCCAGCAGCCAAGATAGACAGGCTAGCAATCAGCCCCAGCATTTT
v_call: TRBV5-1; d_call: TRBD1; cdr3_length: 16; clone_size: -; j_call: TRBJ1-4; cdr3_aa: CASSSLGRDSYEKLFF; cdr3_nt: TGCGCCAGCAGCTCCTTGGGTCGGGACAGTTACGAAAAACTGTTTTTT
v_call: TRBV7-2; d_call: -; cdr3_length: 13; clone_size: once; j_call: TRBJ1-1; cdr3_aa: CASSRNLGGEAFF; cdr3_nt: TGTGCCAGCAGCCGGAATCTGGGAGGGGAAGCTTTCTTT
v_call: TRBV19; d_call: -; cdr3_length: 17; clone_size: -; j_call: TRBJ2-4; cdr3_aa: CASSILAGTLAKNIQYF; cdr3_nt: TGTGCCAGTAGTATTCTGGCCGGGACTCTAGCCAAAAACATTCAGTACTTC